The source of this T cell receptor beta chain is a study of neurological immune-mediated disorders. This clonotype was counted ten times or more. No antigen is known for it. Study-wide points: The expanded clones of different subjects shared no CDR3 amino acid sequences (suggesting private repertoires in all groups).

The germline CDR1 and CDR2 sequences are SGHTA and FQGNSA. The germline V and J ends were trimmed by 2 bases and 4 bases, with 8 bases remaining between them. The length of the CDR3 is 13 residues. For the unsorted libraries, 2 million PBMCs stored at -80 C served as input. The authors produced cDNA by 5'RACE using 10-nucleotide random UMIs. TCRdb re-called the 5' RACE reads through MiXCR, storing one row per CDR3 protein. The repertoire holds under 70,000 distinct CDR3 sequences, with roughly 3.2% as singletons. V gene TRBV7-2 combines with J gene TRBJ1-1; D is undetermined. This TCR derives from a woman aged 25 to 39 with multiple sclerosis. Material for sequencing was PBMCs. CDR3 bases: TGTGCCAGCAGCTTACGGATTCCCACTGAAGCTTTCTTT. It specifies CASSLRIPTEAFF.